Listed below are T cell receptor beta chains from one sample, sequenced in a study of T-cell reconstitution after alpha-beta-depleted transplantation in children. TCRdb processed the PCR reads anew with MiXCR; each CDR3 protein has one entry. This sample has about 540,000 distinct CDR3 sequences; 18% occur once, and the top ten carry around 3.3%. Here the sequenced sample was PBMCs from the stem cell graft donor, taken from the stem cell graft. The receptors stem from a human donor who donated a stem cell graft to a child with acute lymphoblastic leukemia. Each CDR3 is given without its conserved first and last residue.

j_call,cdr3_length,v_call,cdr3_aa
TRBJ1-2,11,TRBV12-3/TRBV12-4,ASSLGGDPGYT
TRBJ1-3,13,TRBV7-9,ASSFLLGSGNTIY
TRBJ2-7,12,TRBV5-1,ASSWAGLSYEQY
TRBJ2-7,10,TRBV27,ASRSVPYEQY
TRBJ2-5,11,TRBV12-3/TRBV12-4,ASRGLGSETQY
TRBJ1-2,14,TRBV5-1,ASSKGTGPSWDGYT
TRBJ1-2,13,TRBV9,ASSVGFRANYGYT
TRBJ2-7,12,TRBV20-1,SVTQTGDPYEQY
TRBJ2-7,14,TRBV3-1,ASSQARLALLYEQY
TRBJ2-3,16,TRBV11-1,ASSQAFVIGLDTDTQY
TRBJ1-2,13,TRBV11-2,ASSSPRRPARGYT
TRBJ1-4,11,TRBV5-1,ASRGTGREKLF
TRBJ2-1,17,TRBV20-1,SARGPGLVTGSSYNEQF
TRBJ2-1,12,TRBV12-3/TRBV12-4,ASSPHGTDYEQF
TRBJ2-5,11,TRBV7-2,ASSYGPVETQY
TRBJ2-1,15,TRBV5-1,ASSSFIGLAGHNEQF
TRBJ2-2,17,TRBV7-8,ASRKRGLAGGHGTGELF
TRBJ2-1,13,TRBV20-1,SADSGDSSRNEQF
TRBJ2-7,11,TRBV4-2,ASSQEGGYEQY
TRBJ2-7,14,TRBV5-1,ASSLGVTERSSEQY
TRBJ1-4,14,TRBV25-1,ASSEYEGASDEKLF
TRBJ1-5,12,TRBV18,ASSAGTGNQPQH
TRBJ2-1,14,TRBV21-1,ASSKVRGGVHNEQF
TRBJ1-3,11,TRBV5-1,ASSFEAGNTIY
TRBJ2-2,11,TRBV9,ASSEGLIWELF
TRBJ2-7,12,TRBV12-3/TRBV12-4,ASTAGTGTTEQY
TRBJ1-1,9,TRBV15,ATGFGTEAF
TRBJ2-1,13,TRBV9,ASSVVWGGRNEQF
TRBJ1-1,12,TRBV12-3/TRBV12-4,ASSLRGPNTEAF
TRBJ1-2,14,TRBV5-1,ASSLVSGRGNYGYT
TRBJ2-5,11,TRBV20-1,SARRQTQETQY
TRBJ1-5,13,TRBV12-3/TRBV12-4,ASTDLDSSNQPQH
TRBJ2-3,14,TRBV27,ASSPPQGPGTDTQY
TRBJ1-1,11,TRBV5-1,ASSKQGAREAF
TRBJ1-1,11,TRBV20-1,SVGSVSLGHAF
TRBJ2-1,13,TRBV19,ASSSSRTTYGEQF
TRBJ1-2,11,TRBV6-1,ASFSPGVYGYT
TRBJ2-1,11,TRBV27,ASSLLGDNEQF
TRBJ2-6,17,TRBV12-3/TRBV12-4,ASSPWGGQISSGANVLT
TRBJ2-5,9,TRBV20-1,SANTRTTQY
TRBJ1-5,15,TRBV27,ASRPRVGGWGNQPQH
TRBJ1-4,13,TRBV9,ASSSDRDRAEKLF
TRBJ2-1,12,TRBV19,ASSIGGNYNEQF
TRBJ2-1,13,TRBV10-3,AISPTGRPYNEQF
TRBJ2-1,12,TRBV5-5,ASSRTSVVDEQF
TRBJ2-3,14,TRBV12-3/TRBV12-4,ASKLTRGREGDTQY
TRBJ1-5,11,TRBV18,ASSPTGQGDTE
TRBJ2-5,14,TRBV19,ASSIALGPLQETQY
TRBJ1-2,10,TRBV2,ASSFSDYGYT
TRBJ2-7,13,TRBV9,ASSVGGGSLYEQY
TRBJ1-4,15,TRBV20-1,SARERTGGALREKLF
TRBJ1-1,13,TRBV12-3/TRBV12-4,ASSFPHRLGLEAF